The rows below give T cell receptor beta chains drawn from one sample of a study of T cell responses to AZD1222 COVID-19 vaccine. The repertoire was sequenced with immunoSEQ multiplex PCR; TCRdb's copy has only in-frame clones and lacks some. The table has 150,000 to 200,000 clones, 85% to 95% seen once. The source material was peripheral blood, sampled on day 0 of AZD1222 vaccination. The receptors shown here come from an adult in good health. CDR3s include the opening cysteine and the closing phenylalanine or tryptophan. The order of the fields is CDR3 length, J gene, D gene, V gene, clone size, CDR3 protein, CDR3 DNA. D genes are given only for firm matches. Not all rows give a size; the values are once, few, many and, for expanded clones, a class.

16,TRBJ1-6,TRBD1,TRBV4-1,-,CASSQWGQGRNSPLHF,TGCGCCAGCAGCCAGTGGGGACAGGGACGTAATTCACCCCTCCACTTT
14,TRBJ1-6,-,TRBV7-9,-,CASSLGTFNSPLHF,TGTGCCAGCAGCTTAGGCACGTTTAATTCACCCCTCCACTTT
15,TRBJ1-5,TRBD1,TRBV2,-,CASGWDSRSNQPQHF,TGTGCCAGCGGCTGGGACAGCAGGAGCAATCAGCCCCAGCATTTT
13,TRBJ1-1,TRBD1,TRBV19,once,CASGRRDRPEAFF,TGTGCCAGTGGGCGCAGGGACAGACCTGAAGCTTTCTTT
16,TRBJ2-3,-,TRBV4-1,-,CASSRHRSSNTDTQYF,TGCGCCAGCAGCCGCCATCGGAGTAGCAACACAGATACGCAGTATTTT
14,TRBJ2-1,-,TRBV27,-,CASSPRGIIYEQFF,TGTGCCAGCAGCCCCCGGGGGATTATTTATGAGCAGTTCTTC
12,TRBJ1-1,-,TRBV28,-,CASRIQGPEAFF,TGTGCCAGCAGAATCCAGGGGCCAGAAGCTTTCTTT
13,TRBJ2-2,-,TRBV7-3,-,CASSSTTTGELFF,TGTGCCAGCAGCTCAACTACCACCGGGGAGCTGTTTTTT
15,TRBJ2-7,-,TRBV7-9,-,CASSPKTRLGKEQYF,TGTGCCAGCAGCCCAAAGACCCGACTGGGGAAGGAGCAGTACTTC
17,TRBJ2-2,TRBD2,TRBV5-5,-,CASSLISGGLNTGELFF,TGTGCCAGCAGCTTAATTAGCGGGGGGTTAAACACCGGGGAGCTGTTTTTT
16,TRBJ1-1,-,TRBV2,-,CASGRGRAGTNTEAFF,TGTGCCAGCGGAAGGGGGAGGGCTGGTACGAACACTGAAGCTTTCTTT
13,TRBJ2-1,TRBD2,TRBV6-5,-,CASRTSGSNEQFF,TGTGCCAGTCGGACTAGCGGGAGTAATGAGCAGTTCTTC
14,TRBJ2-7,-,TRBV5-1,-,CASSVRGWGYEQYF,TGCGCCAGCAGCGTGCGGGGCTGGGGCTACGAGCAGTACTTC
13,TRBJ1-1,-,TRBV7-2,-,CASSRQGRTEAFF,TGTGCCAGCAGCCGCCAGGGACGCACTGAAGCTTTCTTT
12,TRBJ1-4,-,TRBV4-2,-,CASSQENEKLFF,TGTGCCAGCAGCCAAGAGAATGAAAAACTGTTTTTT
16,TRBJ1-6,-,TRBV5-5,once,CASSLRTRSYNSPLHF,TGTGCCAGCAGTTTACGGACCCGCTCCTATAATTCACCCCTCCACTTT
13,TRBJ1-2,-,TRBV29-1,-,CSSNLGGSYGYTF,TGCAGCTCCAACCTCGGGGGTTCTTATGGCTACACCTTC
18,TRBJ2-5,TRBD2,TRBV7-8,-,CASSLGTSGGLYQETQYF,TGTGCCAGCAGCCTCGGGACTAGCGGGGGCTTGTACCAAGAGACCCAGTACTTC
17,TRBJ2-1,-,TRBV2,-,CASSPRSAGANYNEQFF,TGTGCCAGCAGCCCTCGGTCGGCGGGGGCAAACTACAATGAGCAGTTCTTC
16,TRBJ1-5,-,TRBV5-8,-,CASSPSRALGNQPQHF,TGTGCCAGCAGCCCGTCCAGGGCCCTTGGGAATCAGCCCCAGCATTTT
13,TRBJ1-2,-,TRBV12-3/TRBV12-4,-,CASRLMVDYGYTF,TGTGCCAGCCGACTCATGGTGGATTATGGCTACACCTTC
13,TRBJ2-7,TRBD1,TRBV19,-,CASSGDRGYEQYF,TGTGCCAGTAGTGGGGACAGGGGATACGAGCAGTACTTC
16,TRBJ2-7,TRBD1,TRBV6-2/TRBV6-3,-,CASSKNPGTGLVEQYF,TGTGCCAGCAGTAAGAATCCCGGGACAGGGTTGGTCGAGCAGTACTTC
12,TRBJ2-7,-,TRBV5-5,once,CASSPPTYEQYF,TGTGCCAGCAGCCCCCCCACCTACGAGCAGTACTTC
14,TRBJ2-3,TRBD2,TRBV27,-,CASSLAVSTDTQYF,TGTGCCAGCAGCCTAGCGGTGAGCACAGATACGCAGTATTTT
14,TRBJ1-1,-,TRBV5-1,-,CASSVDGRNTEAFF,TGCGCCAGCAGCGTGGACGGAAGGAACACTGAAGCTTTCTTT
16,TRBJ1-1,TRBD1,TRBV10-3,once,CAISEGSRTGHTEAFF,TGTGCCATCAGTGAAGGGTCTCGGACAGGGCACACTGAAGCTTTCTTT
14,TRBJ1-1,-,TRBV5-1,-,CASSLRQANTEAFF,TGCGCCAGCAGCCTTCGACAGGCGAACACTGAAGCTTTCTTT
15,TRBJ1-1,-,TRBV14,-,CASSPTGGRNTEAFF,TGTGCCAGCAGCCCCACGGGGGGGCGGAACACTGAAGCTTTCTTT
18,TRBJ1-2,TRBD1,TRBV7-9,-,CASSLMPASGQHNYGYTF,TGTGCCAGCAGCTTAATGCCGGCCTCGGGACAGCATAACTATGGCTACACCTTC
17,TRBJ1-5,-,TRBV28,-,CASSLIGSEPSNQPQHF,TGTGCCAGCAGTTTAATAGGGTCGGAACCAAGCAATCAGCCCCAGCATTTT
13,TRBJ2-7,TRBD2,TRBV7-9,-,CASKLADSYEQYF,TGTGCCAGCAAGCTAGCGGATTCCTACGAGCAGTACTTC
12,TRBJ2-7,-,TRBV21-1,-,CASSPSSYEQYF,TGTGCCAGCAGCCCGAGCTCCTACGAGCAGTACTTC
15,TRBJ1-1,-,TRBV3-1/TRBV3-2,-,CASSHRTEMNTEAFF,TGTGCCAGCAGCCACCGGACAGAGATGAACACTGAAGCTTTCTTT
14,TRBJ2-7,-,TRBV21-1,-,CASSKRDRSYEQYF,TGTGCCAGCAGCAAAAGGGACAGATCCTACGAGCAGTACTTC
15,TRBJ2-1,-,TRBV12-5,-,CASALSLSSYNEQFF,TGTGCTAGTGCGCTGTCTCTTAGCTCCTACAATGAGCAGTTCTTC
17,TRBJ1-1,TRBD1,TRBV6-2/TRBV6-3,-,CASSYLGQGAKDTEAFF,TGTGCCAGCAGTTACCTCGGACAGGGGGCAAAGGACACTGAAGCTTTCTTT
15,TRBJ1-4,-,TRBV7-2,-,CASSMGSGSFEKLFF,TGTGCCAGCAGCATGGGGTCAGGATCCTTTGAAAAACTGTTTTTT
13,TRBJ1-1,TRBD1,TRBV28,-,CATTGQGGTEAFF,TGTGCCACCACTGGACAGGGAGGCACTGAAGCTTTCTTT
13,TRBJ1-6,TRBD1,TRBV5-6,-,CASSLAGQGFRAF,TGTGCCAGCAGCTTGGCCGGACAGGGTTTCAGGGCCTTT
13,TRBJ1-2,TRBD1,TRBV30,-,CAWYQDRIYGYTF,TGTGCCTGGTACCAGGACAGGATCTATGGCTACACCTTC
13,TRBJ2-4,-,TRBV3-1/TRBV3-2,-,CASSPMGRNIQYF,TGTGCCAGCAGCCCGATGGGGAGAAACATTCAGTATTTC